The entry below describes one T cell receptor (beta chain). A read error may explain this, as a much larger clone is one base away. The data derive from a study of blood T cells in healthy people across ages. A second roughly 6 to 11 cycle PCR used barcoded and J-beta primers. TCRdb re-called the 5' RACE reads with MiXCR, one entry per CDR3 protein. Among 850,000 or so distinct CDR3 sequences listed, 29% were seen once. The TCR sequence derives from a woman aged 80 or older in good health. Sequencing was done on a sample of blood.

CDR3 sequence reads: CSSIPSGEETQYF. CDR3 sequence (DNA): TGTTCCAGCATCCCTAGCGGGGAGGAGACCCAGTACTTC. This sequence joins TRBV6-6 and TRBJ2-5, with 9 bases aligning to TRBD2. The CDR3 runs 13 residues. CDR1 is MNHNY, CDR2 SVGAGI, per germline (reference sequence).